This T cell receptor (beta chain) was identified in a study of T cell responses to AZD1222 COVID-19 vaccine. Only in-frame clones appear in the TCRdb table, and some are missing; sequencing was by immunoSEQ multiplex PCR. The repertoire holds roughly 160,000 clones, with 94% as singletons. Findings and limits, study-wide: As reported, nearly half of all spike-specific TCRs target variant regions that are unmutated. Distributed over spike, vaccine-associated CD4 TCRs predominated at 160-218 and 743-854.

Germline loops: CDR1 SGHKS, CDR2 YYEKEE (reference sequence). The CDR3 spans 14 residues. Trimming left V 3 bases short and J 8 bases short, with 15 bases between. This clone appeared once. The antigen remains undetermined. The source material was peripheral blood, sampled on day 0 of AZD1222 vaccination. The V gene is TRBV5-5, the J gene TRBJ2-1; tentatively, D is TRBD1 (6 bases). The receptor comes from an adult in good health. CDR3 sequence: CASSWGNRDHEQFF. In DNA form, the CDR3 reads TGTGCCAGCAGCTGGGGGAACAGGGATCATGAGCAGTTCTTC. The whole variable domain, filled in from reference TRBV5-5 and TRBJ2-1, reads DAGVTQSPTHLIKTRGQQVTLRCSPISGHKSVSWYQQVLGQGPQFIFQYYEKEERGRGNFPDRFSARQFPNYSSELNVNALLLGDSALYLCASSWGNRDHEQFFGPGTRLTVL.